This TCR beta chain was captured in a study of shared clonotypes between healthy human individuals. Each cell subset's genomic DNA was divided evenly among several immunoSEQ plates. Source study methods: Filtering differed, since immunoSEQ gave only junction sequences and no quality scores. Profiled with immunoSEQ multiplex PCR; TCRdb holds only in-frame clones, not every one. The D gene and trimming were derived from the DNA, and the V and J assignments and clone size from that table. Of 85,000 to 100,000 clones listed, approximately 70% are singletons. This clone came up many times. No antigen is known for it. General study points: Naive CD4 clonotypes overlapped across a handful of donors at roughly 5.1%.

The CDR3 consists of 16 residues. Germline V CDR1 and CDR2: LGHNA, YNFKEQ. Trimming removed 3 bases from V and 0 bases from J, with 9 bases in between. The sequenced sample was memory CD8+ T cells sorted from blood. The subset is: CD45RO+ cells pooled with CCR7-negative TemRA cells. V usage is TRBV4-2 and J usage is TRBJ2-6; D remains unclear. The clonotype originates from a young man in good health. CDR3 residues: CASSQLQDSGANVLTF. The CDR3 bases are TGTGCCAGCAGCCAGCTACAAGACTCTGGGGCCAACGTCCTGACTTTC.